One sample yielded the 22 T cell receptor beta chains listed below, sequenced in a study of T-cell reconstitution after alpha-beta-depleted transplantation in children. Unique molecular identifiers were incorporated when the TCRbeta library was constructed. TCRdb redid the calling of the PCR reads with MiXCR, one entry per CDR3 protein. In the table there are hundreds of thousands of distinct CDR3 sequences, 20% to 30% of which are singletons. Specimen: PBMCs, mostly from graft donor cells, collected 360 days after TCRalphabeta/CD19-depleted stem cell transplant. The receptors here all came from a female patient aged 2 to 10 who had a stem cell transplant for congenital amegakaryocytic thrombocytopenia, so the T cells may come from the graft donor.

This clonotype has a count of ten or more. The chain combines TRBV4-2 with TRBJ2-7, with D maybe TRBD1 (5 bases). The V gene lost 1 base and the J gene lost 2 bases, with 12 bases spanning the gap. CDR3 length: 15 amino acids. CDR1 is LGHNA and CDR2 is YNFKEQ in the germline V gene. CDR3 DNA sequence: TGTGCCAGCAGCCAAGTGGGAAACAGGCCCTACGAGCAGTACTTC. This sequence encodes CASSQVGNRPYEQYF.

The CDR3 DNA sequence: TGCAGTGCTGGCACTAGCGGGAGGGACAATGAGCAGTTCTTC. Protein: CSAGTSGRDNEQFF. The chain links TRBV20-1 to TRBJ2-1; TRBD2 aligns across 13 bases. J was trimmed by 5 bases and V by 5 bases; bases with no gene match: 3. Germline loops: CDR1 DFQATT, CDR2 SNEGSKA (reference sequence). CDR3 size: 14 residues.

The J gene is TRBJ2-4, the V gene TRBV6-1; 10 positions match TRBD1. J lost 6 bases, V lost 6 bases, and 8 bases had no gene match. The CDR3 covers 15 residues. The germline V gene encodes CDR1 MNHNS and CDR2 SASEGT. The CDR3 DNA reads as TGTGCCAGCAGCTCGACAGGGGGCAGGAGAAACATTCAGTACTTC. Translated, it gives CASSSTGGRRNIQYF.

A few counts support this clonotype. The gene calls are TRBV19 and TRBJ2-3; either TRBD1 or TRBD2 may fit D (5 bases each). There are 13 residues in the CDR3. The V end lost 10 bases, the J end lost 4 bases, and 15 bases lay between the germline ends. The germline CDR1 and CDR2 sequences are LNHDA and SQIVND (reference sequence). The DNA of the CDR3 is TGTGCCACTAATCTTGGGGGATCAGATACGCAGTATTTT. Translated, it gives CATNLGGSDTQYF. Supplemented by reference TRBV19 and TRBJ2-3, the full variable domain reads DGGITQSPKYLFRKEGQNVTLSCEQNLNHDAMYWYRQDPGQGLRLIYYSQIVNDFQKGDIAEGYSVSREKKESFPLTVTSAQKNPTAFYLCATNLGGSDTQYFGPGTRLTVL.

Only a few counts were recorded for this clonotype. The genes are TRBV20-1 and TRBJ2-3; D might be TRBD1 (5 bases). Trimming removed 2 bases from V and 0 bases from J, with 18 bases in between. Germline V gene data show CDR1 as DFQATT and CDR2 as SNEGSKA (reference sequence). The CDR3 sequence is 17 residues long. CDR3 in DNA: TGCAGTGCTAGAAGCCTCTGGGGCAGGGAAAGCACAGATACGCAGTATTTT. This encodes CSARSLWGRESTDTQYF.

This clonotype has only a few counts. The CDR3: CSAARVQNTGELFF. The DNA for the CDR3 is TGCAGTGCAGCTAGGGTACAGAACACCGGGGAGCTGTTTTTT. The chain recombines TRBV20-1 with TRBJ2-2; D gene unclear. This CDR3 has 14 residues. Germline V gene data show CDR1 as DFQATT and CDR2 as SNEGSKA (reference sequence). With 6 bases removed from V and 1 base from J, the gap between germline ends came to 12 bases.

This clonotype was counted between two and nine times. The rearrangement uses TRBV5-1 and TRBJ2-2, with 8 bases identical to TRBD1. Germline CDR1 reads SGHRS; CDR2 reads YFSETQ. The J segment lost 2 bases and the V segment lost 3 bases, leaving 6 bases of the junction unmatched. The CDR3 is 16 residues long. The CDR3, as DNA: TGCGCCAGCAGCTCCGGACAGGGATTAAACACCGGGGAGCTGTTTTTT. This sequence encodes CASSSGQGLNTGELFF.

V is TRBV28 and J is TRBJ2-7; no clear D. This CDR3 comprises 14 residues. Germline loops: CDR1 MDHEN, CDR2 SYDVKM. Between the trimmed V and J ends, which lost 4 bases and 0 bases, there was a span of 10 bases. The CDR3 nucleotides are TGTGCCAGCAGTTCACGTAGTCCCTCCTACGAGCAGTACTTC. It translates to CASSSRSPSYEQYF.

This clonotype was found many times. The J gene is TRBJ1-6, the V gene TRBV24-1; 8 nucleotides agree with TRBD1. Per germline, CDR1 KGHDR and CDR2 SFDVKD. The CDR3 length is 13 residues. The trim removed 7 bases at V and 7 bases at J, leaving 2 bases unmatched. DNA for the CDR3: TGTGCCACCAGCAGGACAGGGAATTCACCCCTCCACTTT. It encodes CATSRTGNSPLHF.

This clonotype was counted only a few times. It is likely a read error, because the conserved phenylalanine at the end of the CDR3 is missing. V usage is TRBV20-1 and J usage is TRBJ2-7, with 10 nucleotides matching TRBD2. The CDR3 totals 15 residues. Germline assignment: CDR1 DFQATT and CDR2 SNEGSKA (reference sequence). V was clipped by 1 base and J by 4 bases; unmatched bases: 7. As DNA, the CDR3 is TGCAGTGCTAGAGCGTTTGTTAGCGGGGGGTACGAGCAGTACTTG. Protein product: CSARAFVSGGYEQYL.

Ten or more counts support this clonotype. The V gene is TRBV12-3 or TRBV12-4, the J gene TRBJ2-1; D is undetermined. The CDR3 sequence is 14 residues long. The V end lost 5 bases, the J end lost 0 bases, and 8 bases lay between the germline ends. This CDR3 reads CASSPQNSYNEQFF. The CDR3 nucleotides read TGTGCCAGCAGTCCGCAAAACTCCTACAATGAGCAGTTCTTC.

This clonotype was seen a few times. The chain has TRBV18 and TRBJ2-7; 8 bases agree with TRBD1. Per germline, CDR1 KGHSH and CDR2 LQKENI. The V segment lost 0 bases and the J segment 1 base; nucleotides outside the gene matches: 8. The CDR3 has 17 residues. CDR3 bases: TGTGCCAGCTCACCACCGTTCGGACAGGGAGCTTCCTACGAGCAGTACTTC. It translates to CASSPPFGQGASYEQYF.

This clonotype appeared a few times. V and J are TRBV6-2 or TRBV6-3 and TRBJ2-2, with D unclear. Trimming left V 7 bases short and J 2 bases short, with 11 bases between. The CDR3 has 14 residues. Germline V gene data show CDR1 as MNHEY and CDR2 as SVGEGT. The CDR3 spells CASKVAENTGELFF. The CDR3 DNA reads TGTGCCAGCAAGGTTGCTGAAAACACCGGGGAGCTGTTTTTT.

Here the CDR3 DNA reads TGTGCCAGCAGCTTATGGCAGGGGGCACACGAGCAGTACTTC. This translates into CASSLWQGAHEQYF. The V gene is TRBV11-2, the J gene TRBJ2-7; 8 bases agree with TRBD1. The ends lost 2 bases at V and 5 bases at J; junction bases unmatched: 5. Looked up from germline, CDR1 is SGHAT and CDR2 is FQNNGV. CDR3 size: 14 residues.

This clonotype showed up just a few times. The rearrangement links TRBV29-1 to TRBJ2-2; a possible D gene is TRBD2 (5 bases). The germline V gene encodes CDR1 SQVTM and CDR2 ANQGSEA. The length of the CDR3 is 14 residues. Trimming took off 4 bases at V and 5 bases at J, with 14 bases between the two ends. The CDR3, as DNA: TGCAGCGTTGCGGGCGGGTATGGAACCGGGGAGCTGTTTTTT. It is translated as CSVAGGYGTGELFF.

Ten or more counts support this clonotype. The chain joins TRBV20-1 to TRBJ2-1; weak D call: TRBD2 (6 bases). Trimming left V 4 bases short and J 6 bases short, with 16 bases between. CDR1 is DFQATT, CDR2 SNEGSKA, per germline (reference sequence). The CDR3 spans 14 residues. The CDR3 loop is CSATWDSQVNEQFF. In DNA form, the CDR3 reads TGCAGTGCTACCTGGGACTCCCAGGTCAATGAGCAGTTCTTC.

This clonotype was detected a few times. The genes are TRBV10-3 and TRBJ2-1; no definite D call. CDR1 and CDR2 (germline): ENHRY, SYGVKD. Trimming stripped 0 bases from V and 8 bases from J, with 8 bases between. The CDR3 loop spans 13 amino acids. The CDR3 region has the DNA TGTGCCATCAGTGAGTCGCGGCATCATGAGCAGTTCTTC. Translated, it gives CAISESRHHEQFF.

This clonotype was picked up a small number of times. The rearrangement uses TRBV20-1 and TRBJ1-2; 8 positions match TRBD1. CDR3 size: 12 residues. Germline CDR1 is DFQATT and CDR2 is SNEGSKA (reference sequence). The trim removed 3 bases at V and 8 bases at J, leaving 5 bases unmatched. In DNA, the CDR3 is TGCAGTGCTAGCAAGGACAGGGACGGCTACACCTTC. This translates into CSASKDRDGYTF.

This clonotype was counted between two and nine times. The rearrangement links TRBV18 to TRBJ1-1; 8 positions agree with TRBD1. The junction had 4 bases not matched to a gene; V was cut back by 4 bases and J by 6 bases. The CDR3 extends over 13 amino acids. The V gene's germline CDR1 is KGHSH and CDR2 LQKENI. DNA of the CDR3: TGTGCCAGCTCACTGACAGGGGACGCTGAAGCTTTCTTT. This codes for CASSLTGDAEAFF. The complete variable domain, with remaining parts taken from reference TRBV18 and TRBJ1-1, reads NAGVMQNPRHLVRRRGQEARLRCSPMKGHSHVYWYRQLPEEGLKFMVYLQKENIIDESGMPKERFSAEFPKEGPSILRIQQVVRGDSAAYFCASSLTGDAEAFFGQGTRLTVV.

This chain uses TRBV30 with TRBJ2-7; D uncertain. The CDR3 consists of 12 residues. V lost 2 bases and J 6 bases, leaving 11 bases between the germline ends. From germline, CDR1 is GTSNPN and CDR2 SVGIG (reference sequence). CDR3 bases: TGTGCCTGGAGTCTTACCTTCTCCGAGCAGTACTTC. It specifies CAWSLTFSEQYF.

The chain couples TRBV4-2 to TRBJ1-4, with D perhaps matching TRBD1 (6 bases). The CDR3 covers 16 residues. V was clipped by 1 base and J by 4 bases, with 13 bases between them. Germline CDR1 is LGHNA and CDR2 is YNFKEQ. CDR3 in amino acids: CASSQAIRGDNEKLFF. The CDR3 DNA reads TGTGCCAGCAGCCAAGCGATAAGGGGGGATAATGAAAAACTGTTTTTT.

This clonotype was seen a few times. The chain uses TRBV28 and TRBJ1-5; D might be TRBD1 (6 bases). The germline V and J ends were trimmed by 5 bases and 0 bases, with 11 bases remaining between them. Per the germline V gene, CDR1 is MDHEN and CDR2 is SYDVKM. The CDR3 is 15 amino acids. CDR3 DNA sequence: TGTGCCAGCAGTGCAAACAGGGTTAGCAATCAGCCCCAGCATTTT. Its protein is CASSANRVSNQPQHF.